The next 9 T cell receptor beta chains were all read from a single sample in a study of human T cells and chemical hapten exposure. TCRdb itself ran the RACE reads through MiXCR, one entry per CDR3 protein. Found here are some 180,000 distinct CDR3 sequences, around 23% of them singletons; the top ten hold 2% to 2.5%. Time point denoted: patch test 3, about 24 weeks after DPC sensitization. Stated treatment: therapeutic diphenylcyclopropenone sensitization with weekly scalp DPC. The material was whole blood, obtained in connection with sensitization to the hapten diphenylcyclopropenone (DPC). The receptor set was obtained from a woman aged 40 to 49 with alopecia areata. Some clones in this sample may be carry-over from other donors' samples.

The rearrangement joins TRBV5-1 to TRBJ2-1, with TRBD2 matching 7 bases. The V segment lost 4 bases and the J segment 8 bases; nucleotides outside the gene matches: 6. The germline gives CDR1 SGHRS, CDR2 YFSETQ. The CDR3 loop spans 13 amino acids. The CDR3 DNA sequence: TGCGCCAGCAGCGCGGGGACTAACGATGAGCAGTTCTTC. This sequence encodes CASSAGTNDEQFF.

This clonotype showed up just once. The chain has TRBV6-2 or TRBV6-3 and TRBJ2-5; a weak D match, TRBD2 (5 bases). The germline gives CDR1 MNHEY, CDR2 SVGEGT. Trimming took off 4 bases at V and 5 bases at J, with 11 bases between the two ends. CDR3 length equals 13 residues. The CDR3 loop is CASSFGLWETQYF. In nucleotides, the CDR3 is TGTGCCAGCAGTTTTGGACTTTGGGAGACCCAGTACTTC.

V gene TRBV28 combines with J gene TRBJ2-7; D is ambiguous. Germline assignment: CDR1 MDHEN and CDR2 SYDVKM. The CDR3 is made up of 13 amino acids. V lost 7 bases and J 2 bases, leaving 12 bases between the germline ends. CDR3 region: CASTSPPAYEQYF. In DNA form, the CDR3 reads TGTGCCAGCACCTCCCCCCCGGCCTACGAGCAGTACTTC.

There are a few counts of this clonotype. The chain recombines TRBV7-2 with TRBJ2-3; 8 nucleotides agree with TRBD2. Germline values: CDR1 SGHTA, CDR2 FQGNSA. CDR3 size: 14 residues. The junction had 4 bases not matched to a gene; V was cut back by 7 bases and J by 1 base. The CDR3 DNA reads TGTGCCAGCACCCTGACTAGCGGCACAGATACGCAGTATTTT. It specifies CASTLTSGTDTQYF. The full variable domain, completed using reference TRBV7-2 and TRBJ2-3, is GAGVSQSPSNKVTEKGKDVELRCDPISGHTALYWYRQSLGQGLEFLIYFQGNSAPDKSGLPSDRFSAERTGGSVSTLTIQRTQQEDSAVYLCASTLTSGTDTQYFGPGTRLTVL.

In this sample, this clonotype turned up a few times. The CDR3 here is CSARPSGGIYEQYF. In DNA, the CDR3 is TGCAGCGCTAGACCTAGCGGGGGCATCTACGAGCAGTACTTC. The chain joins TRBV29-1 to TRBJ2-7; TRBD2 matches at 10 bases. The CDR3 has 14 amino acids. The germline V gene has CDR1 SQVTM and CDR2 ANQGSEA. V dropped 7 bases and J dropped 3; count of bases not matched to a gene: 9.

The V and J genes are TRBV28 and TRBJ2-3; TRBD1 matches 9 bases. The ends lost 5 bases at V and 3 bases at J; junction bases unmatched: 6. CDR1 is MDHEN, CDR2 SYDVKM, per germline. This CDR3 is built from 15 residues. CDR3 in amino acids: CASSTPGQGTDTQYF. The CDR3 nucleotides read TGTGCCAGCAGTACTCCGGGACAGGGTACAGATACGCAGTATTTT.

V gene TRBV5-1 combines with J gene TRBJ2-7; 7 nucleotides match TRBD2. The V gene's germline CDR1 is SGHRS and CDR2 YFSETQ. This CDR3 spans 15 amino acids. The V gene end was trimmed by 0 bases and the J gene end by 0 bases; junction bases not matched to a gene: 3. CDR3 DNA sequence: TGCGCCAGCAGCTTGGGTAGCGGGTTCTCCTACGAGCAGTACTTC. It translates to CASSLGSGFSYEQYF.

The chain joins TRBV6-2 or TRBV6-3 to TRBJ2-7; either TRBD1 or TRBD2 may supply D (5 bases each). V lost 6 bases, J lost 7 bases, and 13 bases lay in between. The CDR3 has 12 amino acids. CDR1 MNHEY and CDR2 SVGEGT come from the germline V gene. The CDR3 DNA sequence: TGTGCCAGCAGCTGGGACCGCCCGGAGCAGTACTTC. This encodes CASSWDRPEQYF.

The chain couples TRBV25-1 to TRBJ2-1; 10 nucleotides match TRBD2. With 4 bases clipped from V and 9 bases from J, the junction kept 12 bases outside the gene matches. The CDR3 sequence is 16 residues long. Germline V gene data show CDR1 as MGHDK and CDR2 as SYGVNS. The DNA for the CDR3 is TGTGCCAGCAGTGCCCCCGGGGGAGCGGGGGGGGGTGAGCAGTTCTTC. Translated, it gives CASSAPGGAGGGEQFF. Full variable domain (remainder filled in from reference TRBV25-1 and TRBJ2-1): EADIYQTPRYLVIGTGKKITLECSQTMGHDKMYWYQQDPGMELHLIHYSYGVNSTEKGDLSSESTVSRIRTEHFPLTLESARPSHTSQYLCASSAPGGAGGGEQFFGPGTRLTVL.